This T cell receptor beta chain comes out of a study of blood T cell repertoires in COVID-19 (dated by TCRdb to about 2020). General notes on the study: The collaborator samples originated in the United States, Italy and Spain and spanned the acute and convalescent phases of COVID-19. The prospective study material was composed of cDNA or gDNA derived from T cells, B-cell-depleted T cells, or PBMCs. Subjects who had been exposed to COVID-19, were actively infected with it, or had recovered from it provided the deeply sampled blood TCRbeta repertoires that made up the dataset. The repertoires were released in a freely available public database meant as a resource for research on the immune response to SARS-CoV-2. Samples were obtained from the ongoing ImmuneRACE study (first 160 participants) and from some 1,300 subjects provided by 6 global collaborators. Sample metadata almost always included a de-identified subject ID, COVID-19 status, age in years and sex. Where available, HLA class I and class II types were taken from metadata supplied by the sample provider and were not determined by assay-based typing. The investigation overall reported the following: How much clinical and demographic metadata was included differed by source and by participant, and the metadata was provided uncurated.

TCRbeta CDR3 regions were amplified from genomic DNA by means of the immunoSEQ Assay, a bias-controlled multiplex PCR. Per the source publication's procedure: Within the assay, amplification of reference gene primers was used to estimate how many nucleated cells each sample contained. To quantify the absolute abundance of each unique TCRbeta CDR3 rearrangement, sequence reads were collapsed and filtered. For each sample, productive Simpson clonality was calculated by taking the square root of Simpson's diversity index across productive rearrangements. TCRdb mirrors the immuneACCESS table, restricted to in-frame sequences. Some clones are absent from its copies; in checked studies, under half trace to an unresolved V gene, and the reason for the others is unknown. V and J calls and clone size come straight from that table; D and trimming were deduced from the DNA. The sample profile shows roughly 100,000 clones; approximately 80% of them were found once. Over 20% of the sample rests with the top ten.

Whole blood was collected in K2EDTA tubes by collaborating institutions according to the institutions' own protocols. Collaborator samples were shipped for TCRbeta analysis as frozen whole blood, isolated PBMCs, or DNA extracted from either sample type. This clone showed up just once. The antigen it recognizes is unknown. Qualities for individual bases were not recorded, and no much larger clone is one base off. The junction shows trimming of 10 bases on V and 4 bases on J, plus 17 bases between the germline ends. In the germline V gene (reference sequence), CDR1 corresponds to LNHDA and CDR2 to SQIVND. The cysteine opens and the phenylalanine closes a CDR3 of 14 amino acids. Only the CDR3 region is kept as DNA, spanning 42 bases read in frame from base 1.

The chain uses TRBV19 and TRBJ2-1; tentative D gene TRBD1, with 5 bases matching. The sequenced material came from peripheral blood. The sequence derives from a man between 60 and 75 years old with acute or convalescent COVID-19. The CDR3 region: CATQKGALYNEQFF. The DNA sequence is TGTGCCACCCAAAAAGGGGCCCTATACAATGAGCAGTTCTTC.